This TCR beta chain was retrieved from a study of T cells after yellow fever vaccination. Study summary: With SMART-Seq v4 Ultra Low Input, the fractions containing low cell numbers were prepared.

The ends lost 2 bases at V and 8 bases at J; junction bases unmatched: 16. CDR1 and CDR2 (germline): DFQATT, SNEGSKA (reference sequence). The CDR3 totals 18 residues. General study results and limits: Researchers report a weaker secondary response that nonetheless peaked faster, day 5 versus 15. Post-booster repertoires again held most primary-vaccination clones (about 95% CD4, roughly 90% CD8).

In its sample, this clonotype was seen a few times. Antigen specificity is unknown. TCRdb re-called the 5' RACE reads through MiXCR, storing one row per CDR3 protein. The repertoire holds 500,000 to 700,000 distinct CDR3 sequences, roughly 21% seen once, with roughly an eighth in the top ten. The clonotype comes from a young man who received the YFV17D yellow fever vaccine. The material was PBMCs, obtained 15 days after the yellow fever booster vaccination. The rearrangement uses TRBV20-1 and TRBJ2-1; 12 bases are shared with TRBD2. CDR3 sequence reads: CSARSRDRALAGGYEQFF. Written as DNA, the CDR3 is TGCAGTGCTAGATCCCGGGACAGGGCCCTAGCGGGAGGGTATGAGCAGTTCTTC.